A single sample gave rise to the 20 T cell receptor beta chains below, sequenced in a study of blood T cell repertoires in COVID-19. Measured with immunoSEQ multiplex PCR; TCRdb has only the in-frame clones, and not every one. This table holds 200,000 to 250,000 clones, about 88% found once. The source material was PBMCs or T cells enriched from blood (not recorded which). The source is a woman aged 30 to 39 who had recovered from COVID-19.

The chain is built from TRBV6-2 or TRBV6-3 and TRBJ1-1, with D possibly matching TRBD1 (5 bases). Germline assignment: CDR1 MNHEY and CDR2 SVGEGT. V was shortened by 2 bases and J by 11 bases, with 18 bases between the two germline ends. This CDR3 region has 14 residues. CDR3 sequence reads: CASSYPGLREDAFF. The DNA of the CDR3 is TGTGCCAGCAGTTACCCGGGACTCCGGGAGGACGCTTTCTTT.

The gene calls are TRBV29-1 and TRBJ1-4, with 8 bases matching TRBD1. With 6 bases clipped from V and 1 base from J, the junction kept 7 bases outside the gene matches. The CDR3 runs 15 residues. Germline CDR1 is SQVTM and CDR2 is ANQGSEA. The CDR3 nucleotides read TGCAGCGTCCAGGACAGGGTAGGAACTAATGAAAAACTGTTTTTT. Protein sequence: CSVQDRVGTNEKLFF.

The chain recombines TRBV4-3 with TRBJ2-2; TRBD1 matches 8 bases. V lost 4 bases, J lost 6 bases, and 10 bases stayed unmatched. CDR1 is LGHNA, CDR2 YSLEER, per germline. The CDR3 has 16 residues. CDR3 DNA: TGCGCCAGCAGCCTTCAGGGGGCTTTAGTAGCCGGGGAGCTGTTTTTT. It encodes CASSLQGALVAGELFF.

This clone was observed a handful of times. The chain uses TRBV4-3 and TRBJ1-3; D gene ambiguous. This CDR3 contains 12 residues. The V end lost 4 bases, the J end lost 4 bases, and 5 bases lay between the germline ends. Germline assignment: CDR1 LGHNA and CDR2 YSLEER. CDR3 protein: CASSLEGNTIYF. CDR3 nucleotide sequence: TGCGCCAGCAGCCTGGAGGGAAACACCATATATTTT.

This clone has at least ten counts. This chain joins TRBV29-1 and TRBJ2-2; D unclear. This CDR3 has 13 residues. CDR1 SQVTM and CDR2 ANQGSEA come from the germline V gene. V lost 2 bases, J lost 7 bases, and 11 bases lay in between. The CDR3 is CSVESQSGGELFF. CDR3 in DNA: TGCAGCGTTGAAAGTCAGTCTGGCGGGGAGCTGTTTTTT.

V and J are TRBV6-1 and TRBJ2-2; the match to TRBD2 covers 7 bases. The germline V gene has CDR1 MNHNS and CDR2 SASEGT. V gave up 0 bases and J gave up 5 bases; unmatched junction bases: 0. The CDR3 runs to 14 residues. CDR3 nucleotide sequence: TGTGCCAGCAGTGAAGCGCGGGGGACCGGGGAGCTGTTTTTT. Residues: CASSEARGTGELFF.

The rearrangement links TRBV2 to TRBJ1-5; no reliable D call. The CDR3 has 14 residues. Germline V gene data show CDR1 as SNHLY and CDR2 as FYNNEI. Trimming pared 2 bases from V and 0 bases from J, leaving 5 bases between. The CDR3 DNA sequence: TGTGCCAGCAGTGAACTTTTTAGCAATCAGCCCCAGCATTTT. Translation gives CASSELFSNQPQHF.

This clone was seen a few times. The genes are TRBV11-2 and TRBJ1-4, with D perhaps matching TRBD1 (6 bases). The V and J ends lost 0 bases and 4 bases respectively, with 12 bases between them. Germline assignment: CDR1 SGHAT and CDR2 FQNNGV. The CDR3 loop spans 16 amino acids. In nucleotides, the CDR3 is TGTGCCAGCAGCTTAGACAGGGGTGGGGATAATGAAAAACTGTTTTTT. Amino acid sequence: CASSLDRGGDNEKLFF.

In this sample, this clone turned up a few times. The chain joins TRBV3-1 (or the pseudogene TRBV3-2) to TRBJ1-1, with D hard to call. The CDR3 extends over 12 amino acids. CDR1 is LGHDT and CDR2 is YNNKEL in the germline V gene (reference sequence). V lost 1 base to trimming and J lost 10 bases, with 10 bases between them. CDR3 nucleotide sequence: TGTGCCAGCAGCCAAGGATGGGGAGGAGCTTTCTTT. Its protein product is CASSQGWGGAFF.

V and J are TRBV3-1 (or the pseudogene TRBV3-2) and TRBJ1-5; D gene unclear. V was shortened by 0 bases and J by 4 bases, with 16 bases between the two germline ends. CDR1 LGHDT and CDR2 YNNKEL come from the germline V gene (reference sequence). This CDR3 is 17 amino acids long. Here the CDR3 DNA reads TGTGCCAGCAGCCAAGATAGTGTGGGCGTGGCAAATCAGCCCCAGCATTTT. It codes for CASSQDSVGVANQPQHF.

This chain links TRBV19 with TRBJ1-1; D unresolved. Trimming took 3 bases from V and 7 from J, leaving 12 bases between them. CDR3 length: 13 residues. Germline lookup yields CDR1 LNHDA and CDR2 SQIVND (reference sequence). The CDR3 nucleotides are TGTGCCAGTAGTATCGGGGAACAGCTTGAAGCTTTCTTT. This codes for CASSIGEQLEAFF.

This clone was recorded a few times. The chain has TRBV5-6 and TRBJ2-3; 11 bases fit TRBD2. Germline CDR1 reads SGHDT; CDR2 reads YYEEEE. This CDR3 region has 14 residues. V trimming: 4 bases; J trimming: 8 bases; junction bases outside the gene matches: 6. Here the CDR3 reads CASSLSGGARTQYF. CDR3 DNA sequence: TGTGCCAGCAGCCTTAGCGGGGGGGCCCGTACGCAGTATTTT.

The chain uses TRBV29-1 and TRBJ2-1; 9 bases fit TRBD1. Germline lookup yields CDR1 SQVTM and CDR2 ANQGSEA. The CDR3 is made up of 15 amino acids. J gave up 6 bases and V 6 bases, and 12 bases lay outside the gene matches. The CDR3 is CSVPGTGKRRNEQFF. DNA for the CDR3: TGCAGCGTCCCTGGGACAGGGAAGCGTCGCAATGAGCAGTTCTTC.

This sequence joins TRBV19 and TRBJ1-1; perhaps TRBD1 as D (5 bases). Trimming removed 5 bases from V and 1 base from J, with 14 bases in between. Germline-derived CDR1 and CDR2 are LNHDA and SQIVND (reference sequence). The CDR3 is made up of 15 amino acids. The CDR3 spells CASSLTGGGNTEAFF. CDR3 sequence (DNA): TGTGCCAGTAGTTTGACGGGCGGGGGGAACACTGAAGCTTTCTTT. The variable domain in full, completed from reference TRBV19 and TRBJ1-1, reads DGGITQSPKYLFRKEGQNVTLSCEQNLNHDAMYWYRQDPGQGLRLIYYSQIVNDFQKGDIAEGYSVSREKKESFPLTVTSAQKNPTAFYLCASSLTGGGNTEAFFGQGTRLTVV.

This rearrangement joins TRBV7-8 to TRBJ2-1; 13 bases fit TRBD2. Trimming cost V 3 bases and J 6 bases; bases outside gene matches: 2. The CDR3 sequence is 15 residues long. The germline CDR1 and CDR2 sequences are SGHVS and FQNEAQ. The CDR3 bases are TGTGCCAGCAGCTTTGGGACTAGCGGGGTCAATGAGCAGTTCTTC. Amino acid sequence: CASSFGTSGVNEQFF.

This rearrangement joins TRBV18 to TRBJ2-2; TRBD2 is a possible D gene (5 bases). Trimming shortened V by 4 bases and J by 0 bases, and 6 bases separated the two germline ends. Per the germline V gene, CDR1 is KGHSH and CDR2 is LQKENI. The CDR3 is 14 residues long. As DNA, the CDR3 is TGTGCCAGCTCACGGACTCCGAACACCGGGGAGCTGTTTTTT. Translated, it gives CASSRTPNTGELFF.

The CDR3: CASSQSAGFSYGYTF. The DNA for the CDR3 is TGCGCCAGCAGTCAATCTGCAGGGTTTTCCTATGGCTACACCTTC. V and J are TRBV23-1 and TRBJ1-2; a possible D gene is TRBD1 (5 bases). TRBV23-1 qualifies as an ORF whose function is uncertain. V gave up 0 bases and J gave up 4 bases, with 12 bases separating them. The CDR3 contains 15 residues.

The chain combines TRBV2 with TRBJ1-4, with a possible D match to TRBD1 (6 bases). The V gene's germline CDR1 is SNHLY and CDR2 FYNNEI. With 2 bases removed from V and 12 bases from J, the gap between germline ends came to 19 bases. The CDR3 is made up of 15 amino acids. CDR3 in amino acids: CASSEIRTDFKELFF. In DNA, the CDR3 is TGTGCCAGCAGTGAAATTAGGACAGACTTTAAAGAACTGTTTTTT.

This clone appeared many times. The V and J genes are TRBV5-6 and TRBJ1-6; D is possibly TRBD1 (6 bases). The CDR3 contains 14 residues. V dropped 1 base and J dropped 8 bases, with 10 bases sitting between them. Germline V gives CDR1 SGHDT, CDR2 YYEEEE. The CDR3 DNA sequence: TGTGCCAGCAGCTTGCCCCGACAGGATTCACCCCTCCACTTT. Amino acids: CASSLPRQDSPLHF. The variable domain in full, with the rest retrieved from reference TRBV5-6 and TRBJ1-6, is DAGVTQSPTHLIKTRGQQVTLRCSPKSGHDTVSWYQQALGQGPQFIFQYYEEEERQRGNFPDRFSGHQFPNYSSELNVNALLLGDSALYLCASSLPRQDSPLHFGNGTRLTVT.

V usage is TRBV2 and J usage is TRBJ2-5; 11 bases map to TRBD2. The CDR3 is 15 residues long. V was pared by 10 bases and J by 0 bases, with 7 bases of the junction left unmatched. The germline V gene encodes CDR1 SNHLY and CDR2 FYNNEI. The CDR3 sequence: CANQPTSGDQETQYF. CDR3 DNA: TGTGCCAACCAACCGACTAGCGGGGACCAAGAGACCCAGTACTTC. The entire variable domain, with the rest obtained from reference TRBV2 and TRBJ2-5, is as follows: EPEVTQTPSHQVTQMGQEVILRCVPISNHLYFYWYRQILGQKVEFLVSFYNNEISEKSEIFDDQFSVERPDGSNFTLKIRSTKLEDSAMYFCANQPTSGDQETQYFGPGTRLLVL.